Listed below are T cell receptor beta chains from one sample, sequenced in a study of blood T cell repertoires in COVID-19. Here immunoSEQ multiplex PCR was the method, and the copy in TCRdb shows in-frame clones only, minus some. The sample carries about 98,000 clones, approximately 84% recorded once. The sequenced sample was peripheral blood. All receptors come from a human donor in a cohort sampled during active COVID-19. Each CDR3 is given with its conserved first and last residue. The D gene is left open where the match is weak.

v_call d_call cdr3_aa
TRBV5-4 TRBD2 CASSSEGGSGGYNEQFF
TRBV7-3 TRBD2 CASSLSGGWAQYF
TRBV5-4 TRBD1 CASSLGQGSSYNEQFF
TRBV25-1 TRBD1 CASIRTGNTEAFF
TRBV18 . CASSHDPGGVSSYNEQFF
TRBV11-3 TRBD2 CASSLDLSGGDGGELFF
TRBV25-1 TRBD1 CASSVRLQGAGQYF
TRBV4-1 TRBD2 CASSQETSGGAVDTQYF
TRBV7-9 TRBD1 CASSSYLGQVGYTF
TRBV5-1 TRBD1 CASSLTGADEQYF
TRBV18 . CASSSGEVSGEAFF
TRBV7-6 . CASSLQSGTPNTGELFF
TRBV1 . CTSSLRDRGLGGELFF
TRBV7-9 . CASSLGGSANQPQHF
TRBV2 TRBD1 CASSRGRKNTGELFF
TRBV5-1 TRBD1 CASSFSRGRGETQYF
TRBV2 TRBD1 CASSRQGNTEAFF
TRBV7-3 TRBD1 CASSLGRDRGAEAFF
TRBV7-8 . CASSTGTGDYEQYF
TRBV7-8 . CASSPRQVSNQPQHF
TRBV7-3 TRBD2 CASSLGGAGTDTQYF
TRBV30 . CAWVVGGASTDTQYF
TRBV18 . CASSPGTSNYGYTF
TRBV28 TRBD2 CASSSNPGLAGFSYNEQFF
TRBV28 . CASSRGGYGYTF
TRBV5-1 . CASSGQSKNIQYF
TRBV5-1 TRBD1 CASSFTGTESTEAFF
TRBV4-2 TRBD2 CASSLWVSGGAGGSTDTQYF
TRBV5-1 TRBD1 CASSGGRDREETQYF
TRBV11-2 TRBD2 CASSYTGAGGHQYF
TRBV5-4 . CASSTRTSGETQYF
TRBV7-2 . CASSFYGDQETQYF
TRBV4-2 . CASSQGGEGNQPQHF
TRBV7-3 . CASSFSQGSGELFF
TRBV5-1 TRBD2 CASSTGLAGGYTGELFF
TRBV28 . CASTGQQETQYF
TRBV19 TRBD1 CASGDRDSYGYTF
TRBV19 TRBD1 CASSTVYRDRGKNTQYF
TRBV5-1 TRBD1 CASSWGPTGNNSPLHF
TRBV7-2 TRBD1 CASSLAGQGLRTQYF
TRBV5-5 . CASSSPAYNEQFF
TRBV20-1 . CSASPGLGEAFF
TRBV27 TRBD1 CASSSKYRGPYEQYF
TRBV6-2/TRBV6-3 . CASSYQRGQGNIQYF
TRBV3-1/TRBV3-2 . CASSRRSRSGQYF
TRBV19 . CASSIRYEGLASETQYF
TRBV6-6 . CASIYWGEGEAFF
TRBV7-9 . CASSNRNRGGETQYF